Each of the 19 T cell receptor beta chains below was sequenced from the same sample in a study of cytomegalovirus exposure and HLA in healthy donors (dated by TCRdb to 2016 to 2017). Library construction relied on the immunoSEQ multiplex PCR assay. The multiplex PCR relied on a mix of 60 forward primers for TCR Vbeta segments and 13 reverse primers for TCR Jbeta segments. The source is immuneACCESS, and TCRdb retained only in-frame sequences with V and J called. Part of the clones is not carried over; for the studies checked, unresolved V genes explain less than half of this, and the remainder is unexplained. Counted in this sample were 150,000 to 200,000 clones; about 59% of them appeared once. The ten largest clones take up 2.5% to 3.5% of the sample. The sequenced sample consisted of PBMCs. The receptors were sampled from a man aged 35 to 55 in good health and CMV-seronegative.

The chain has TRBV6-1 and TRBJ2-5; D call uncertain. The length of the CDR3 is 12 residues. Trimming left V 2 bases short and J 4 bases short, with 5 bases between. Germline-derived CDR1 and CDR2 are MNHNS and SASEGT. The CDR3 protein is CASSETRETQYF. The CDR3 DNA follows: TGTGCCAGCAGTGAAACCAGAGAGACCCAGTACTTC.

In its sample, this clone was seen once. The chain combines TRBV5-4 with TRBJ2-3, with 10 nucleotides matching TRBD2. J gave up 4 bases and V 5 bases, and 7 bases lay outside the gene matches. From germline, CDR1 is SGHNT and CDR2 YYREEE (reference sequence). The CDR3 has 15 amino acids. The CDR3 protein is CASRTSGRVADTQYF. CDR3 coding DNA: TGTGCCAGCAGAACCAGCGGGAGGGTTGCAGATACGCAGTATTTT.

This clone was seen only a few times. The chain links TRBV5-4 to TRBJ2-5; 8 positions agree with TRBD2. Losses at the gene ends were 4 bases for V and 4 bases for J; bases not matched to a gene: 15. This CDR3 spans 17 amino acids. Germline CDR1 is SGHNT and CDR2 is YYREEE (reference sequence). CDR3 in DNA: TGTGCCAGCAGCCCCTCACCCTTAGCGGGAAGGTTAGAGACCCAGTACTTC. The encoded protein is CASSPSPLAGRLETQYF.

This clone was detected a few times. Other DNA sequences in the same sample also yield this CDR3. J is TRBJ1-6 and V is TRBV5-4; 7 nucleotides line up with TRBD1. The CDR3 totals 15 residues. Unmatched junction bases numbered 4, after V lost 0 bases and J lost 7 bases. The germline V gene encodes CDR1 SGHNT and CDR2 YYREEE (reference sequence). CDR3 amino acids: CASSLGQGGNSPLHF. CDR3 bases: TGTGCCAGCAGCTTGGGCCAGGGGGGAAATTCACCCCTCCACTTT.

This chain connects TRBV5-1 to TRBJ1-4, with 8 bases matching TRBD1. The V gene's germline CDR1 is SGHRS and CDR2 YFSETQ. The CDR3 spans 16 residues. J lost 3 bases, V lost 1 base, and 5 bases had no gene match. The CDR3 region has the DNA TGCGCCAGCAGCTTGTCCTCAGGGGGCTCTAATGAAAAACTGTTTTTT. It translates to CASSLSSGGSNEKLFF.

This clone was counted once. V gene TRBV29-1 combines with J gene TRBJ2-3; a possible D gene is TRBD1 (6 bases). CDR1 and CDR2 from the germline V gene are SQVTM and ANQGSEA. CDR3 length equals 14 residues. V was cut by 4 bases and J by 3 bases, with 14 bases left in between. CDR3 nucleotides: TGCAGCGTTGCTGGACAGCCGGTGACAGATACGCAGTATTTT. Its protein is CSVAGQPVTDTQYF.

The chain couples TRBV27 to TRBJ2-3, with TRBD2 matching 9 bases. The junction had 8 bases not matched to a gene; V was cut back by 8 bases and J by 5 bases. This CDR3 is 14 amino acids long. Germline lookup yields CDR1 MNHEY and CDR2 SMNVEV (reference sequence). The CDR3 sequence is CASRSGGLGDTQYF. CDR3 bases: TGTGCCAGCCGTAGCGGGGGTCTGGGAGATACGCAGTATTTT.

This sequence joins TRBV2 and TRBJ2-5, with a weak D call TRBD1 (7 bases). The CDR3 is 15 residues long. Germline CDR1 is SNHLY and CDR2 is FYNNEI. The V gene lost 8 bases and the J gene lost 0 bases, with 16 bases spanning the gap. CDR3 DNA sequence: TGTGCCAGCCAGGGGGGACTCTCGTACCAAGAGACCCAGTACTTC. This encodes CASQGGLSYQETQYF.

This chain links TRBV20-1 with TRBJ1-1; weak D call: TRBD1 (5 bases). Germline V lookup: CDR1 DFQATT, CDR2 SNEGSKA (reference sequence). The CDR3 contains 10 residues. As DNA, the CDR3 is TGCAGCGCGGTGGGGCTCCGGGCTTTCTTT. This codes for CSAVGLRAFF.

The gene calls are TRBV30 and TRBJ2-7, with 9 bases matching TRBD1. This CDR3 region has 13 residues. Germline loops: CDR1 GTSNPN, CDR2 SVGIG (reference sequence). The J segment lost 3 bases and the V segment lost 7 bases, leaving 7 bases of the junction unmatched. CDR3 residues: CAYSTGGYYEQYF. In DNA, the CDR3 is TGTGCCTACTCGACAGGGGGATACTACGAGCAGTACTTC.

The chain links TRBV7-9 to TRBJ2-5, with D maybe TRBD2 (5 bases). Deletions cut 1 base from V and 5 bases from J, with 11 bases between. CDR3 length: 14 amino acids. Per germline, CDR1 SEHNR and CDR2 FQNEAQ (reference sequence). DNA for the CDR3: TGTGCCAGCAGCTTAGTCCCGGGAAGGGAGACCCAGTACTTC. Its translation is CASSLVPGRETQYF. The variable domain in full, with the rest retrieved from reference TRBV7-9 and TRBJ2-5, is DTGVSQNPRHKITKRGQNVTFRCDPISEHNRLYWYRQTLGQGPEFLTYFQNEAQLEKSRLLSDRFSAERPKGSFSTLEIQRTEQGDSAMYLCASSLVPGRETQYFGPGTRLLVL.

The chain carries TRBV6-5 and TRBJ1-2; 7 positions agree with TRBD1. V lost 7 bases to trimming and J lost 5 bases; unmatched junction nucleotides: 7. CDR1 and CDR2 (germline): MNHEY, SVGAGI. This CDR3 region has 13 residues. In DNA form, the CDR3 reads TGTGCCAGCACTTTAGCAGGGGGATATGGCTACACCTTC. This translates into CASTLAGGYGYTF.

The V call is TRBV7-9, the J call TRBJ1-5; weak D call: TRBD1 (6 bases). CDR1 is SEHNR and CDR2 is FQNEAQ in the germline V gene (reference sequence). With 6 bases removed from V and 6 bases from J, the gap between germline ends came to 12 bases. The length of the CDR3 is 13 residues. CDR3 region: CASSKEQGQPQHF. CDR3 bases: TGTGCCAGCAGTAAGGAACAGGGTCAGCCCCAGCATTTT.

The chain is built from TRBV30 and TRBJ1-3; 10 bases agree with TRBD1. Germline assignment: CDR1 GTSNPN and CDR2 SVGIG (reference sequence). Trimming removed 2 bases from V and 2 bases from J; junction bases left unmatched: 3. The CDR3 covers 15 residues. The CDR3 DNA is TGTGCCTGGAGTAGAGACAGGGGGCCTGGAAACACCATATATTTT. Translating gives CAWSRDRGPGNTIYF.

This clone showed up just a few times. The V gene is TRBV6-1, the J gene TRBJ1-4, with a weak D call TRBD1 (6 bases). The CDR3 is made up of 15 amino acids. V was cut by 5 bases and J by 2 bases, with 12 bases left in between. Per the germline V gene, CDR1 is MNHNS and CDR2 is SASEGT. CDR3 in amino acids: CASSPLTGTNEKLFF. The CDR3 DNA is TGTGCCAGCAGTCCGCTTACAGGGACTAATGAAAAACTGTTTTTT.

This clone was picked up a small number of times. This chain links TRBV7-2 with TRBJ2-3, with D hard to call. V lost 2 bases to trimming and J lost 4 bases, with 13 bases between them. Germline V lookup: CDR1 SGHTA, CDR2 FQGNSA. The CDR3 runs to 15 residues. This CDR3 is CASSLSGGRADTQYF. The CDR3 DNA sequence: TGTGCCAGCAGCTTAAGTGGTGGCCGGGCAGATACGCAGTATTTT.

This sequence joins TRBV4-2 and TRBJ2-5, with D hard to call. V gave up 0 bases and J gave up 3 bases, with 11 bases separating them. CDR1 and CDR2 from the germline V gene are LGHNA and YNFKEQ. The CDR3 consists of 15 residues. CDR3 region: CASSQDLGGEETQYF. CDR3 nucleotide sequence: TGTGCCAGCAGCCAAGATCTAGGTGGCGAAGAGACCCAGTACTTC.

The V call is TRBV14, the J call TRBJ2-2; 12 nucleotides agree with TRBD2. From germline, CDR1 is SGHDN and CDR2 FVKESK. The CDR3 extends over 17 amino acids. Losses at the gene ends were 5 bases for V and 5 bases for J; bases not matched to a gene: 9. Here the CDR3 reads CASSYPWGTSGTGELFF. In DNA, the CDR3 is TGTGCCAGCAGCTACCCATGGGGGACTAGCGGGACCGGGGAGCTGTTTTTT. The variable domain in full, completed from reference TRBV14 and TRBJ2-2, reads EAGVTQFPSHSVIEKGQTVTLRCDPISGHDNLYWYRRVMGKEIKFLLHFVKESKQDESGMPNNRFLAERTGGTYSTLKVQPAELEDSGVYFCASSYPWGTSGTGELFFGEGSRLTVL.

The chain employs TRBV7-2 and TRBJ2-7, with 7 bases matching TRBD1. The CDR3 has 14 amino acids. Trimming took 3 bases from V and 1 from J; bases not matched to a gene: 3. Germline CDR1 and CDR2: SGHTA and FQGNSA. Here the CDR3 DNA reads TGTGCCAGCAGCTTTAGGGGGCTGTCCTACGAGCAGTACTTC. This translates into CASSFRGLSYEQYF.